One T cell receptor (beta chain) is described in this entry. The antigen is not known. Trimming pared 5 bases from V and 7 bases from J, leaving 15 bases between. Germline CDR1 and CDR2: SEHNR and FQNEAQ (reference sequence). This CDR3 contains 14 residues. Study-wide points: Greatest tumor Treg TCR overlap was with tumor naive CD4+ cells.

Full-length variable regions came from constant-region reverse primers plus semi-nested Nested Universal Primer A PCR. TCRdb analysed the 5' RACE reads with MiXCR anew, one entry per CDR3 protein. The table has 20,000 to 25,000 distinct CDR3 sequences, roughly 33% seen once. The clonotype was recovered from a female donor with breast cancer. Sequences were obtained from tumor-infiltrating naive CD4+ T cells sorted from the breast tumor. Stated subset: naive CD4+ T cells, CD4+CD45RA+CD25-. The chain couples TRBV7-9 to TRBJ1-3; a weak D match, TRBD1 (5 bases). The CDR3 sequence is CASSHRDSANTIYF. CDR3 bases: TGTGCCAGCAGCCATCGGGACTCCGCGAACACCATATATTTT.